This is a list of T cell receptor beta chains from one sample in a study of regulatory T cells in long-lasting Graves disease. TCRdb ran MiXCR on the multiplex PCR reads and lists one entry per CDR3 protein. Among over 350,000 distinct CDR3 sequences listed, 20% were seen once. Sequenced material: peripheral blood mononuclear cells (PBMCs), taken when the disease was refractory, from a patient treated with antithyroid drugs. The receptors were sampled from a female donor with Graves disease. CDR3s include the opening cysteine and the closing phenylalanine or tryptophan. Fields, in order: V gene, D gene, J gene, clone size, CDR3 DNA, CDR3 protein. The D gene is left open where the match is weak. Size values are once, few and many counts, or a class for expanded clones, and some rows have none.

TRBV6-2/TRBV6-3	NA	TRBJ1-3	NA	TGTGCCAGCAGAATGGAGGCAGACACCATATATTTT	CASRMEADTIYF
TRBV20-1	TRBD1	TRBJ1-5	many	TGCAGTGCCACGATCGGGACAGGACGCAATCAGCCCCAGCATTTT	CSATIGTGRNQPQHF
TRBV5-1	NA	TRBJ1-2	NA	TGCGCCAGCAGCGGCGACAGCGTCCAACCGGGCTACACCTTC	CASSGDSVQPGYTF
TRBV7-2	NA	TRBJ2-5	NA	TGTGCCCGCAGCCCCAATCTGGAGACCCAGTACTTC	CARSPNLETQYF
TRBV6-2/TRBV6-3	NA	TRBJ1-5	many	TGTGCCAGCAGTTACTCGAGCTCCTCTAGCAATCAGCCCCAGCATTTT	CASSYSSSSSNQPQHF
TRBV9	TRBD2	TRBJ2-5	NA	TGTGCCAGCAGCGCAGAGGGACTAGCGAAAGAGACCCAGTACTTC	CASSAEGLAKETQYF
TRBV6-1	NA	TRBJ1-1	many	TGTGCCAGCGGGCAGATAAACACTGAAGCTTTCTTT	CASGQINTEAFF
TRBV28	NA	TRBJ1-5	many	TGTGCCAGCAGTCCCGGACGGAATAGCAATCAGCCCCAGCATTTT	CASSPGRNSNQPQHF
TRBV11-2	NA	TRBJ2-5	NA	TGTGCCAGCAGCTTATCTACAGGGTCCCAAGAGACCCAGTACTTC	CASSLSTGSQETQYF
TRBV27	NA	TRBJ2-5	many	TGTGCCAGCAGTGCCGGCTCGACCCAGTACTTC	CASSAGSTQYF
TRBV9	NA	TRBJ2-2	NA	TGTGCCAGCAGCCCTCTACAGGGGGAGCTGTTTTTT	CASSPLQGELFF
TRBV10-3	TRBD1	TRBJ1-5	NA	TGTGCCATCAGTGAGAGCGGGGACAGGCCCCAGCATTTT	CAISESGDRPQHF
TRBV19	NA	TRBJ1-1	few	TGTGCCAGTAGTACAAATCTGAACACTGAAGCTTTCTTT	CASSTNLNTEAFF
TRBV30	TRBD2	TRBJ2-5	many	TGTGCCTTAGGACTAGCGGGATCGGCGACCCAGTACTTC	CALGLAGSATQYF
TRBV28	TRBD1	TRBJ2-7	many	TGTGCCAGCAGTTTCGACAGGGGAAGTTCCTACGAGCAGTACTTC	CASSFDRGSSYEQYF
TRBV6-2/TRBV6-3	NA	TRBJ2-6	few	TGTGCCAGCAGTTACTCTGGGCAGGGGCTTCGCGCTGGGGCCAACGTCCTGACTTTC	CASSYSGQGLRAGANVLTF
TRBV6-5	TRBD2	TRBJ2-7	many	TGTGCCAGCAGTTACGGGACTAGCGGGAGTATCTACGAGCAGTACTTC	CASSYGTSGSIYEQYF
TRBV27	TRBD2	TRBJ2-2	NA	TGTGCCAGCACCCCGACTAGCGGGCCTCGTATCACCGGGAAGCTGTTTTTT	CASTPTSGPRITGKLFF
TRBV4-1	NA	TRBJ1-5	NA	TGCGCCAGCAGCCATACACAGGATCAGCCCCAGCATTTT	CASSHTQDQPQHF
TRBV20-1	TRBD2	TRBJ2-7	NA	TGCAGTGCTAGGTTGCCAACCGGACTAGCGGGGTATTACGAGCAGTACTTC	CSARLPTGLAGYYEQYF
TRBV28	NA	TRBJ1-1	many	TGTGCCAGCAGTTTGGAAGCCAAAGCTTTCTTT	CASSLEAKAFF
TRBV24-1	TRBD2	TRBJ2-5	NA	TGTGCCACCAGTGATGGTGGACTAGCGGGAGCGTGGCAGTACTTC	CATSDGGLAGAWQYF